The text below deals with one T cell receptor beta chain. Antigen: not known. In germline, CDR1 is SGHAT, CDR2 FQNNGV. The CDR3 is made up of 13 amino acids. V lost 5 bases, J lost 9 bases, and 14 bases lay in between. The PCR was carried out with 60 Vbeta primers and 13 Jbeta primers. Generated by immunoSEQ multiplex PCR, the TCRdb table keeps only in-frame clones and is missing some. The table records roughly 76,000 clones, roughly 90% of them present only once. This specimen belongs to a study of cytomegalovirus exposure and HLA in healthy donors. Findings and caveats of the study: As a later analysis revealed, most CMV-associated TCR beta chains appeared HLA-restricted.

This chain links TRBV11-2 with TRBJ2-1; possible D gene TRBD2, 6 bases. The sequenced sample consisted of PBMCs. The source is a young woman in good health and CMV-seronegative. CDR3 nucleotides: TGTGCCAGCAGCACCACTAGCTACGGTGAGCAGTTCTTC. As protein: CASSTTSYGEQFF.